The entry that follows covers one T cell receptor (beta chain) sequence. Its recognized antigen is unknown. Base qualities are not recorded, but no much larger clone differs from it by a single base. A patient counted as having stable Graves' hyperthyroidism if no progression to ophthalmopathy occurred over 18 months of follow-up. Hyperthyroidism patients were newly diagnosed, with disease duration under 2 months, and aged 18 to 65 years. Patients with uncontrolled infections, other autoimmune diseases, pregnancy or lactation were excluded. Diagnoses were based on clinical symptoms, serum thyroxine and TRAb, thyroid ultrasound and orbital computed tomography. PBMCs were isolated from 7.5 to 10 ml of fresh peripheral blood by Ficoll-Paque density gradient centrifugation. Total RNA was extracted with Trizol reagent, and quality was checked on an Agilent 2100 Bioanalyzer. This sample was taken from a study of T cells in Graves' hyperthyroidism and ophthalmopathy (dated by TCRdb to between 2018 and 2021). Broadly, across the study: Peripheral blood samples were taken at initial diagnosis, before any treatment was given. Thyroid tissue and blood T-cell repertoires from about six Graves' hyperthyroidism patients were also compared in the study. Whether ophthalmopathy could be predicted prospectively was tested in an independent validation cohort made up of some 20 hyperthyroidism patients plus 17 patients who later progressed to ophthalmopathy. The paper reports TCR Vbeta CDR3 sequencing of over 130 peripheral blood samples: 43 ophthalmopathy, approximately 74 hyperthyroidism and 17 progressor patients. The roughly 100 discovery patients were randomly divided into training and test sets at a 7:3 ratio. To identify distinguishing TCR V-J signatures, a discovery cohort of 95 to 100 patients was used, comprising 43 with Graves' ophthalmopathy and 55 to 65 with stable Graves' hyperthyroidism. Once sampling was done, hyperthyroidism patients were given methimazole at a starting dose of 30 mg daily, whereas ophthalmopathy patients were given high-dose intravenous methylprednisolone. The investigation overall reported the following: A model built on a 13 V-J signature distinguished ophthalmopathy from stable hyperthyroidism, reaching 85% to 90% sensitivity and around 82% specificity in cross-validation and 80%/75% in testing. In validation, progression to ophthalmopathy was predicted by the model with 70.59% sensitivity and around 76% specificity, a median of approximately 6.5 months before onset. Sample size was not statistically predetermined, and blinding of investigators to group allocation was not performed. Most expanded thyroid clonotypes (frequency above 0.001) were also found in blood, which suggests that blood repertoires may mirror thyroid immune responses.

Amplification of TCR beta CDR3 regions was carried out from RNA transcripts. A first-round RT-PCR of the TCR CDR3 used the HTBI primer set with the Qiagen OneStep RT-PCR kit. A second multiplex PCR round built the libraries, followed by size selection and purification. The libraries were sequenced on an Illumina HiSeq2000 using paired-end 100 bp reads. The original methods were these. SOAPnuke was used to process the raw data, with reads discarded if the reads contained adapters or uncalled bases, had a mean Phred below 15, or lacked an exact constant-primer or identifier match. High-quality paired reads were merged using COPE v1.2.5, and each unique nucleotide sequence was defined as a clonotype. MiTCR v1.1 was used to align the clonotypes against IMGT TRBV, TRBD and TRBJ reference segments. Analysis was restricted to V-J combinations with a frequency above 0.0001, which covered 99.2% of repertoires. The TCS score was defined as the ratio of F50 (clonal expansion) to E x V (chaos), calculated using BLOSUM62-based TCRdist between CDR3 peptides within each V-J. Welch's t-statistics and random forest reduced approximately 520 V-J features to under 15, which were used in a naive Bayes classifier (R e1071). The public sequencing data were trimmed at Q25 with fastp and processed into clonotypes with MiXCR by TCRdb, which kept only in-frame beta chains. Entries that share a CDR3 protein sequence are merged under the most common genes and DNA. V and J calls and clone size were set by TCRdb, not the authors. This sample lists some 560,000 distinct CDR3 sequences; 15% to 18% were detected once. The ten largest account for approximately 7.4% of the sample.

This sequence was found in a woman in her twenties or thirties with Graves' hyperthyroidism. The specimen was blood.

The DNA sequence is TGTGCGGGAGGAGCACAAGCCTACAATGAGCAGTTCTTC. Translated, it gives CAGGAQAYNEQFF. Recombination connected TRBV30 to TRBJ2-1, with TRBD2 tentatively as D gene (6 bases match). The CDR1 and CDR2 encoded by the germline V gene (reference sequence) are GTSNPN and SVGIG. Counted from cysteine to phenylalanine, this CDR3 has 13 amino acids. Only the CDR3 region is kept as DNA, spanning 39 bases read in frame from base 1.